This T cell receptor beta chain is drawn from a study of CD8 T cells in Susac syndrome. Germline values: CDR1 DFQATT, CDR2 SNEGSKA (reference sequence). CDR3 length: 17 amino acids. The V segment lost 0 bases and the J segment 10 bases; nucleotides outside the gene matches: 10. Bulk CD8+ and CD4+ cells came from magnetic negative isolation; CD8+ TEMRA by FACS. After extraction with the RNeasy kit, about 0.5 to 1 ug of the RNA was reverse transcribed using random hexamers. Coverage of TCR beta CDR3 amplification by immunoSEQ multiplex PCR extended to 54 Vbeta and 13 Jbeta. MiXCR, applied by TCRdb to the immunoSEQ multiplex PCR reads, yields one record per CDR3 protein. The sample carries about 140,000 distinct CDR3 sequences, around 95% recorded once.

This TCR was sampled from a human donor with multiple sclerosis. The sequenced sample was CD4+ T cells from PBMCs. The chain couples TRBV20-1 to TRBJ1-6; TRBD1 aligns across 12 bases. CDR3 sequence: CSARDPGQGALLSPLHF. The CDR3 DNA sequence: TGCAGTGCTAGAGATCCGGGACAGGGGGCATTATTATCACCCCTCCACTTT.